At least ten counts were recorded for the clone carrying this T cell receptor (beta chain). Its antigen is unknown. With a J-beta primer mix and a sample-barcoded 5' primer, a second PCR ran 7 to 11 cycles. Each of the cDNA molecules was tagged by a template-switch adaptor with 12 random nucleotides. Each CDR3 protein gets one entry after TCRdb re-called the 5' RACE reads with MiXCR. The profile shows hundreds of thousands of distinct CDR3 sequences, over 20% of them singletons. These data come from a study of blood T cells in healthy people across ages. The authors isolated at least 6.5 million PBMCs per sample. Study-level results: The diversity estimates, figures obtained from one million T cells, were considered underestimates.

The germline gives CDR1 SEHNR, CDR2 FQNEAQ (reference sequence). Trimming shortened V by 6 bases and J by 1 base, and 9 bases separated the two germline ends. This CDR3 comprises 14 residues. This receptor was identified in a man in his 70s in good health. Sequenced input: blood. The chain links TRBV7-9 to TRBJ2-2, with D perhaps assigned TRBD1 or TRBD2 (5 bases each). CDR3 sequence reads: CASRGTVNTGELFF. The DNA for the CDR3 is TGTGCCAGCAGAGGGACGGTGAACACCGGGGAGCTGTTTTTT.